This entry features one T cell receptor beta chain sequence. Antigen: not known. This entry is derived from a study of T cell repertoires in cytomegalovirus infection. Turning to the study itself: Signatures in public TCR beta sequences pointed to both CMV infection and matching HLA type.

A single record per CDR3 protein comes from TCRdb applying MiXCR to the reads. The repertoire holds a few hundred thousand distinct CDR3 sequences, 18% seen once, with 7.5% to 9.5% in the top ten. The ends lost 7 bases at V and 8 bases at J; junction bases unmatched: 2. The CDR3 sequence is 10 residues long. From germline, CDR1 is SQVTM and CDR2 ANQGSEA. Study findings and constraints: Cumulated frequencies of public TCR beta families served to identify carriers of CMV plus the relevant HLA. Clonotypes of TCR beta that were HLA-C-restricted and CMV-specific dominated the ex vivo response.

The receptor comes from a human donor in good health (CMV status not recorded). Some clones in this sample may be carry-over from other donors' samples. The material sequenced was PBMCs. The chain is built from TRBV29-1 and TRBJ1-1; 9 bases are shared with TRBD1. The CDR3 reads CSAGTGEAFF. The CDR3 DNA follows: TGCAGCGCCGGGACAGGGGAAGCTTTCTTT.